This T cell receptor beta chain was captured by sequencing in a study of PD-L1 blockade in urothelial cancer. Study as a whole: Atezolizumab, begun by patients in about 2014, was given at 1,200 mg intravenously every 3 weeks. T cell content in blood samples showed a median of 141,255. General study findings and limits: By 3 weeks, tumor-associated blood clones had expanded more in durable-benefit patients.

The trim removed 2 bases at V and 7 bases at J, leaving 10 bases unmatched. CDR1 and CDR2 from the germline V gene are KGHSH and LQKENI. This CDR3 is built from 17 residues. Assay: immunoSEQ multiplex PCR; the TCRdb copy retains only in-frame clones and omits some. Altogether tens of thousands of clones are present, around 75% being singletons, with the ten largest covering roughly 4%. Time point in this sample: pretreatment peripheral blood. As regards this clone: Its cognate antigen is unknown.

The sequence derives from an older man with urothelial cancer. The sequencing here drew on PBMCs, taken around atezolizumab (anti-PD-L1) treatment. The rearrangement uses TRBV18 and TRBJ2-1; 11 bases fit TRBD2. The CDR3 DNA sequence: TGTGCCAGCTCACCAGGCCGGGCCCTAGCGGGAGGTAATGAGCAGTTCTTC. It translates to CASSPGRALAGGNEQFF.